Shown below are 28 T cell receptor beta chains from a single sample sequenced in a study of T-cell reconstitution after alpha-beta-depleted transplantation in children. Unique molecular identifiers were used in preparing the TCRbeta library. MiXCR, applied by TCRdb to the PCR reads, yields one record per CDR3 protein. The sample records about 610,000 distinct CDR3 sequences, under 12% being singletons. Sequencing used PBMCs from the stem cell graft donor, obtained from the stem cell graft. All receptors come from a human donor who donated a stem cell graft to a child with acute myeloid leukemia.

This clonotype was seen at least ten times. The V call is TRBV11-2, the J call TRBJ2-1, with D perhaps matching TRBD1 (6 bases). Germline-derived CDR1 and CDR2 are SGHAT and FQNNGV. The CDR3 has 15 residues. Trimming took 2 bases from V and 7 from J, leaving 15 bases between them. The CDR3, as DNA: TGTGCCAGCAGCTTAACGAACAGGGTTGGGAATGAGCAGTTCTTC. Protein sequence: CASSLTNRVGNEQFF.

CDR3 in amino acids: CASSQDMWTGTEAFF. CDR3 bases: TGTGCCAGCAGCCAAGATATGTGGACGGGCACTGAAGCTTTCTTT. This chain joins TRBV14 and TRBJ1-1; D is unresolved. The V gene's germline CDR1 is SGHDN and CDR2 FVKESK. This CDR3 region has 15 residues. Trimming took off 0 bases at V and 4 bases at J, with 12 bases between the two ends.

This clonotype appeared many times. CDR3 sequence reads: CATKSLDRVLETQYF. In DNA form, the CDR3 reads TGTGCCACGAAGAGCCTCGACAGGGTCTTGGAGACCCAGTACTTC. This chain uses TRBV27 with TRBJ2-5; 7 nucleotides match TRBD1. Germline loops: CDR1 MNHEY, CDR2 SMNVEV (reference sequence). Trimming cost V 10 bases and J 5 bases; bases outside gene matches: 16. CDR3 length equals 15 residues.

CDR3 protein: CSVYSQANVLTF. The CDR3 DNA reads TGCAGCGTTTATTCCCAGGCCAACGTCCTGACTTTC. The J gene is TRBJ2-6, the V gene TRBV29-1; D ambiguous. The CDR3 contains 12 residues. V was cut by 5 bases and J by 6 bases, with 8 bases left in between. The germline gives CDR1 SQVTM, CDR2 ANQGSEA.

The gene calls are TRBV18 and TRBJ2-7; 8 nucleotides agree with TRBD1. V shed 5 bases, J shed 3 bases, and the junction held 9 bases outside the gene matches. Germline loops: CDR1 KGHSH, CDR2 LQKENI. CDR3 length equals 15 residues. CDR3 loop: CASSLTGQANYEQYF. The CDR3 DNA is TGTGCCAGCTCATTAACGGGACAGGCAAACTACGAGCAGTACTTC.

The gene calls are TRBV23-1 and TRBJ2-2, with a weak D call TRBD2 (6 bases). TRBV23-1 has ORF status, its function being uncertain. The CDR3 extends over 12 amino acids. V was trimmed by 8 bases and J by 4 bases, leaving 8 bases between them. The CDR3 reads CASGTLTGELFF. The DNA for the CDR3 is TGCGCCAGCGGGACTCTCACCGGGGAGCTGTTTTTT.

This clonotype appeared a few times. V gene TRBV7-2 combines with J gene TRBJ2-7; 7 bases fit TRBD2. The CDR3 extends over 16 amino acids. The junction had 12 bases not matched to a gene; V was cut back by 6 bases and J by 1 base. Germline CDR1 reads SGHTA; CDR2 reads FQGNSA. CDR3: CASRSRLREKSYEQYF. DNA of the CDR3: TGTGCCAGCAGATCCCGACTGCGGGAGAAATCCTACGAGCAGTACTTC.

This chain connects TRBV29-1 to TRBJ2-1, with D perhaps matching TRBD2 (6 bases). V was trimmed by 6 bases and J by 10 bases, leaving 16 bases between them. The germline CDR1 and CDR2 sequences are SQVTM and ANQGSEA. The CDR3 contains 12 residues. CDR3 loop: CSVKVYREEQFF. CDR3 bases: TGCAGCGTAAAAGTTTACCGGGAGGAGCAGTTCTTC.

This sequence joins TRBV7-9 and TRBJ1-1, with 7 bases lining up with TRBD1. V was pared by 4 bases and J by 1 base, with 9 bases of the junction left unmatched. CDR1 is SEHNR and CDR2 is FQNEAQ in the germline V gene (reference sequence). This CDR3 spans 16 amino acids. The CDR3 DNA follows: TGTGCCAGCAGCTCAGGGGGACGGGGGACGAACACTGAAGCTTTCTTT. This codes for CASSSGGRGTNTEAFF.

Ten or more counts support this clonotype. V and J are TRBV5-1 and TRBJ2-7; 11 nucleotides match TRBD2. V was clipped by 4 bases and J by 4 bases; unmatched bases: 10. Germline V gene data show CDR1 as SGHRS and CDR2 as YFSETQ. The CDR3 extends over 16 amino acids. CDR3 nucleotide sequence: TGCGCCAGCAGCCCTACTCCTAGCGGGAGGACATACGAGCAGTACTTC. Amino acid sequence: CASSPTPSGRTYEQYF.

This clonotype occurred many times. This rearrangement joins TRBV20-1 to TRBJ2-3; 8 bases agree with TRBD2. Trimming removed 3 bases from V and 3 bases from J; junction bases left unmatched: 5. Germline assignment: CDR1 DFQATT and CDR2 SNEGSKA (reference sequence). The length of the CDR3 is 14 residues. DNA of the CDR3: TGCAGTGCTAGGAAAGCGGGAGTGACAGATACGCAGTATTTT. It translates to CSARKAGVTDTQYF.

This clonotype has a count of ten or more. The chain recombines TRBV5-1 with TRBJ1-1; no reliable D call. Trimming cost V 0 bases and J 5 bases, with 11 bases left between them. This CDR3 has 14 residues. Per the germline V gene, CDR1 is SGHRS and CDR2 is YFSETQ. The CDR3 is CASSLDGWGTEAFF. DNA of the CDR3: TGCGCCAGCAGCTTGGACGGCTGGGGTACTGAAGCTTTCTTT.

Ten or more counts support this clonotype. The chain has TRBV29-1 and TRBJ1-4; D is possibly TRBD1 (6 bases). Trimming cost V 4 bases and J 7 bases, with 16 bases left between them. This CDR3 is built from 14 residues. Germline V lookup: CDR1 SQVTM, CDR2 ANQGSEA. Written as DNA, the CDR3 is TGCAGCGTTGGAACGGGGGCCGGTCCTGAAAAACTGTTTTTT. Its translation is CSVGTGAGPEKLFF.

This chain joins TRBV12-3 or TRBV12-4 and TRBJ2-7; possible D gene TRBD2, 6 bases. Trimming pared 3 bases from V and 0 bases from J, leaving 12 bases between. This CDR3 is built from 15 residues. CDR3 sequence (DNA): TGTGCCAGCAGTTTCCGCCGGGGGTCCTCCTACGAGCAGTACTTC. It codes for CASSFRRGSSYEQYF.

The CDR3 is CASSQAVRQAYEQYF. In DNA form, the CDR3 reads TGTGCCAGCAGCCAAGCGGTCAGGCAAGCCTACGAGCAGTACTTC. V and J are TRBV3-1 and TRBJ2-7; D gene uncertain. The CDR3 length is 15 residues. CDR1 LGHDT and CDR2 YNNKEL come from the germline V gene (reference sequence). V was shortened by 1 base and J by 2 bases, with 12 bases between the two germline ends.

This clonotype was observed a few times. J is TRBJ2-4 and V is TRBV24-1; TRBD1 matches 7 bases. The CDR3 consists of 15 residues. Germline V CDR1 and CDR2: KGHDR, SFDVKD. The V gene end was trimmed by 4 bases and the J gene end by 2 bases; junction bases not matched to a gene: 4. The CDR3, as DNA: TGTGCCACCAGTGAAGGGGGCACCTCCAAAAACATTCAGTACTTC. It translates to CATSEGGTSKNIQYF.

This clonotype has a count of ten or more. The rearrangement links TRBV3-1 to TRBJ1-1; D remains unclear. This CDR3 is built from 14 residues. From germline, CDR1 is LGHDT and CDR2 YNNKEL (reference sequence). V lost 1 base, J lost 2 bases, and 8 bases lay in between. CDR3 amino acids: CASSQVQPNTEAFF. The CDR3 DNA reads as TGTGCCAGCAGCCAAGTACAGCCCAACACTGAAGCTTTCTTT.

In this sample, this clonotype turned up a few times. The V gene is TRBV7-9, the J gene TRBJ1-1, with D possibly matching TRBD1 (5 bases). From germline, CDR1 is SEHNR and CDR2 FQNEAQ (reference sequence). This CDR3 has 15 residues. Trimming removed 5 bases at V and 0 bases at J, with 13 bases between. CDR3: CASSIQTDLNTEAFF. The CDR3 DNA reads TGTGCCAGCAGCATCCAGACAGACCTGAACACTGAAGCTTTCTTT.

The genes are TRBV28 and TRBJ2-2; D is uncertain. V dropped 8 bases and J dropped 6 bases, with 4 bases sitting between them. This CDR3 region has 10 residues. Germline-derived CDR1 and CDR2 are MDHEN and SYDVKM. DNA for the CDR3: TGTGCCAGCGGTGCCGGGGAGCTGTTTTTT. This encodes CASGAGELFF.

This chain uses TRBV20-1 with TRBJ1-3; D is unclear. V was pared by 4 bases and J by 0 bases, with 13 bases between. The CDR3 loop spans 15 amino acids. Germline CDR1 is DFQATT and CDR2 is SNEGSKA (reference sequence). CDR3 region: CSANGRDGSGNTIYF. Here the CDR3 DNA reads TGCAGTGCTAACGGCAGAGACGGCTCTGGAAACACCATATATTTT.

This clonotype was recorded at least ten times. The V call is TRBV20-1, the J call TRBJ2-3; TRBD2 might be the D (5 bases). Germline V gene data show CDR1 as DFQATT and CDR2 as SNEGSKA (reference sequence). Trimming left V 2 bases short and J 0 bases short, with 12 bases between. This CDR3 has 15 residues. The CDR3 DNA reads TGCAGTGCTAGAAGACTACTTGAGAGCACAGATACGCAGTATTTT. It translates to CSARRLLESTDTQYF.

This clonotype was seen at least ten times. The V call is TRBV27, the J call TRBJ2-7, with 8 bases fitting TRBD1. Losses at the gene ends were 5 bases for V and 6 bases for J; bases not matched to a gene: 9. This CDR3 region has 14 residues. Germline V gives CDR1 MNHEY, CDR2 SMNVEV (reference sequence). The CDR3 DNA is TGTGCCAGCAGTCGGACAGGGATTTTAAGCGAGCAGTACTTC. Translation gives CASSRTGILSEQYF.

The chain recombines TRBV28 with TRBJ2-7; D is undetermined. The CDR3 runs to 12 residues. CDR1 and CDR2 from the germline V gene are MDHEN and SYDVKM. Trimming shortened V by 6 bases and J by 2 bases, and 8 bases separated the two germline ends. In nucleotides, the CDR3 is TGTGCCAGCAGACTTAATGCCTACGAGCAGTACTTC. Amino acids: CASRLNAYEQYF.

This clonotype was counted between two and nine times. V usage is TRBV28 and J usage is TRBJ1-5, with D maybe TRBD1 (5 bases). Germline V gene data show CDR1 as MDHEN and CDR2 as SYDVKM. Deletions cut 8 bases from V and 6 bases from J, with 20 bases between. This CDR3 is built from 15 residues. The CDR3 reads CASGSGQGRGQPQHF. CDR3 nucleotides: TGTGCCAGCGGGTCGGGGCAGGGAAGGGGTCAGCCCCAGCATTTT. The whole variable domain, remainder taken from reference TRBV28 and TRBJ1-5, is DVKVTQSSRYLVKRTGEKVFLECVQDMDHENMFWYRQDPGLGLRLIYFSYDVKMKEKGDIPEGYSVSREKKERFSLILESASTNQTSMYLCASGSGQGRGQPQHFGDGTRLSIL.

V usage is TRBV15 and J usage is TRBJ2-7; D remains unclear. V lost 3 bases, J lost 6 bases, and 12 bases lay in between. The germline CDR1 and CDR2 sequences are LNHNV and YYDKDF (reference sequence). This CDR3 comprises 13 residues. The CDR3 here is CATSSSPKGEQYF. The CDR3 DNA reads TGTGCCACCAGCAGCTCACCAAAAGGCGAGCAGTACTTC. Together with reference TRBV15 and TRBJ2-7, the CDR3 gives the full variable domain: DAMVIQNPRYQVTQFGKPVTLSCSQTLNHNVMYWYQQKSSQAPKLLFHYYDKDFNNEADTPDNFQSRRPNTSFCFLDIRSPGLGDTAMYLCATSSSPKGEQYFGPGTRLTVT.

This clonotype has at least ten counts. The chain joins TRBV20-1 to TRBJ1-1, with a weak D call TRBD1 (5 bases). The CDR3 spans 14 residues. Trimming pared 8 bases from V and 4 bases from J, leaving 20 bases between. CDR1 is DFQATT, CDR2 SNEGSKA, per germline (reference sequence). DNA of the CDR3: TGCAGTCCCCGTGGAACAGCCGGGGGCACTGAAGCTTTCTTT. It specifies CSPRGTAGGTEAFF.

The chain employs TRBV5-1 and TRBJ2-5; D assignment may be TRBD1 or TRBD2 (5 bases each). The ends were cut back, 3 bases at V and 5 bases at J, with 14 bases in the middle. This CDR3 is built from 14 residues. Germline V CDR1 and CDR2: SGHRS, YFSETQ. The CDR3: CASSSGGGPETQYF. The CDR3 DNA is TGCGCCAGCAGCTCGGGTGGGGGACCCGAGACCCAGTACTTC.

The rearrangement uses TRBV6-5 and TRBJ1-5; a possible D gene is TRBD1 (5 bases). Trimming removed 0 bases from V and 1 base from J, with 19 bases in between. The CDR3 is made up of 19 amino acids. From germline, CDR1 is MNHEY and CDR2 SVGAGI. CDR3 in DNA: TGTGCCAGCAGTTACTCGGTGAGGGGAGAGTATTTGAGCAATCAGCCCCAGCATTTT. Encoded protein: CASSYSVRGEYLSNQPQHF.